Presented here are 3 T cell receptor beta chains from one specimen sequenced in a study of T cell responses to AZD1222 COVID-19 vaccine. Clones were read by immunoSEQ multiplex PCR, and TCRdb kept only the in-frame ones, dropping some. Of 60,000 to 80,000 clones in the sample, 70% to 90% are singletons; the top ten hold 4.9%. This sample comprised peripheral blood, obtained on day 0 of AZD1222 vaccination. The receptor set was obtained from an adult in good health.

The rearrangement links TRBV5-4 to TRBJ1-6, with a weak D call TRBD1 (6 bases). V lost 4 bases and J lost 4, with 18 bases in between. The CDR3 length is 17 residues. From germline, CDR1 is SGHNT and CDR2 YYREEE (reference sequence). CDR3 bases: TGTGCCAGCAGCACAAGGGGGGGGGATGAGTATAATTCACCCCTCCACTTT. Translation: CASSTRGGDEYNSPLHF. Full variable domain (outside the CDR3, taken from reference TRBV5-4 and TRBJ1-6): ETGVTQSPTHLIKTRGQQVTLRCSSQSGHNTVSWYQQALGQGPQFIFQYYREEENGRGNFPPRFSGLQFPNYSSELNVNALELDDSALYLCASSTRGGDEYNSPLHFGNGTRLTVT.

The chain couples TRBV2 to TRBJ1-4; tentative D call: TRBD1 (5 bases). Germline V CDR1 and CDR2: SNHLY, FYNNEI. Trimming shortened V by 0 bases and J by 7 bases, and 18 bases separated the two germline ends. The CDR3 runs to 17 residues. DNA for the CDR3: TGTGCCAGCAGTGAAGCGCTTGGGAGCCCGGGGGGTGAAAAACTGTTTTTT. Translating gives CASSEALGSPGGEKLFF.

The chain is built from TRBV27 and TRBJ1-2; 7 bases agree with TRBD1. The junction had 6 bases not matched to a gene; V was cut back by 3 bases and J by 5 bases. Germline CDR1 and CDR2: MNHEY and SMNVEV (reference sequence). The CDR3 totals 14 residues. The CDR3 region is CASSFTGDGYGYTF. The CDR3 nucleotides are TGTGCCAGCAGTTTCACAGGGGATGGGTATGGCTACACCTTC.